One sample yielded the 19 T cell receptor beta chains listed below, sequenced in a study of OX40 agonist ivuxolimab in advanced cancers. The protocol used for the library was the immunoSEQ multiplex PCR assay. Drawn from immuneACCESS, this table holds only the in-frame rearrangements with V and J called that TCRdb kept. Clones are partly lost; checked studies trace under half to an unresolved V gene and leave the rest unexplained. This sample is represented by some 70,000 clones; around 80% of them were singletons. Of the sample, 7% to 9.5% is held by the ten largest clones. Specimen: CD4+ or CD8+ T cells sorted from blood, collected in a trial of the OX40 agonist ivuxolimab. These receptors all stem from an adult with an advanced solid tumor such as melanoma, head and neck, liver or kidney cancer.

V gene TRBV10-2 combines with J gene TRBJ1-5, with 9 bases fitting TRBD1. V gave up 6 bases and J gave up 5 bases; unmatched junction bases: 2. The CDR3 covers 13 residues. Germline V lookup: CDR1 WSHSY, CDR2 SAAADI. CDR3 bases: TGCGCCAGCAGCGGGGACAGGGATCAGCCCCAGCATTTT. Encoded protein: CASSGDRDQPQHF.

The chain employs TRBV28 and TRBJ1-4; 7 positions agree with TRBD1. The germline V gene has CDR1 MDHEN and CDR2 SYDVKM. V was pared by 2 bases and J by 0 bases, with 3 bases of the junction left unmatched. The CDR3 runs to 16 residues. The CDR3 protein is CASSLGTASTNEKLFF. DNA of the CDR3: TGTGCCAGCAGTTTAGGGACAGCTTCAACTAATGAAAAACTGTTTTTT.

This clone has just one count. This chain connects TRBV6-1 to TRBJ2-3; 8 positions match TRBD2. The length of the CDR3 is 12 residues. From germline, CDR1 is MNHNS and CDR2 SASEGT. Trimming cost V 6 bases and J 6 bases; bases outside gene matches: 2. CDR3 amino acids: CASSRLADTQYF. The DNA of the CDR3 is TGTGCCAGCAGCCGACTAGCGGATACGCAGTATTTT.

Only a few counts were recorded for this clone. CDR3: CAWSPDSNQPQHF. CDR3 nucleotides: TGTGCCTGGAGCCCGGACAGTAATCAGCCCCAGCATTTT. The rearrangement uses TRBV30 and TRBJ1-5, with a possible D match to TRBD1 (6 bases). Deletions cut 3 bases from V and 4 bases from J, with 10 bases between. The germline V gene has CDR1 GTSNPN and CDR2 SVGIG (reference sequence). CDR3 length: 13 amino acids.

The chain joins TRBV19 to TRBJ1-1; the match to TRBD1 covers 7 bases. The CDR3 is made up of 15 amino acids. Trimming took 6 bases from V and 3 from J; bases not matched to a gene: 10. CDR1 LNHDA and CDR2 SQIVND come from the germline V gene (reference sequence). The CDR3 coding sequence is TGTGCCAGTAGCCCGATGGACAGGCTGTACACTGAAGCTTTCTTT. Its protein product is CASSPMDRLYTEAFF.

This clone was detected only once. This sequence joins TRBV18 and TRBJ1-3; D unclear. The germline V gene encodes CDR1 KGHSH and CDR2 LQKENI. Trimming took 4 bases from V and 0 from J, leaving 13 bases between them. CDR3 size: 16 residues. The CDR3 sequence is CASSHIDGGSGNTIYF. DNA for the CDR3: TGTGCCAGCTCACATATTGACGGAGGCTCTGGAAACACCATATATTTT.

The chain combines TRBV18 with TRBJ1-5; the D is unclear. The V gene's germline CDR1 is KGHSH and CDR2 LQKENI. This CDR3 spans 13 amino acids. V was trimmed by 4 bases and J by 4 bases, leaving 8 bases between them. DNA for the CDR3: TGTGCCAGCTCACAAATTGGGAATCAGCCCCAGCATTTT. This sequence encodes CASSQIGNQPQHF.

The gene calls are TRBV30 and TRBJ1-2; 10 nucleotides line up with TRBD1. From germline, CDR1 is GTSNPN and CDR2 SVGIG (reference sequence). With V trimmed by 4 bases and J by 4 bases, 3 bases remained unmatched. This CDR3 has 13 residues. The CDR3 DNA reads TGTGCCTGGAAACGGACAGGGGGCTATGGCTACACCTTC. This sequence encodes CAWKRTGGYGYTF.

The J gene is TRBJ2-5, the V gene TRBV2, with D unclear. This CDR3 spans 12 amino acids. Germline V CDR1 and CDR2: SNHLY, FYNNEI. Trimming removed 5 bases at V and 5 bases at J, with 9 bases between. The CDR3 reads CASSQNMETQYF. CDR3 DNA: TGTGCCAGCAGTCAAAACATGGAGACCCAGTACTTC.

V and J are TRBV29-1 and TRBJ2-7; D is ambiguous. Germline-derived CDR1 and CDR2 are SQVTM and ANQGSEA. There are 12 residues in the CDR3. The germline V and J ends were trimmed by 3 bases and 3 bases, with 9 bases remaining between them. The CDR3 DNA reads TGCAGCGTTGAGGTGGCAGGCTACGAGCAGTACTTC. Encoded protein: CSVEVAGYEQYF.

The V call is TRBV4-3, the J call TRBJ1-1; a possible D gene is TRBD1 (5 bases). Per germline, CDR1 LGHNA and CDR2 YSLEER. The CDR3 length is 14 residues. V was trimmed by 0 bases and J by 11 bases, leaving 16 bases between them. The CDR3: CASSQEQTGYLAFF. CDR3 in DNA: TGCGCCAGCAGCCAAGAGCAAACAGGATATCTCGCTTTCTTT.

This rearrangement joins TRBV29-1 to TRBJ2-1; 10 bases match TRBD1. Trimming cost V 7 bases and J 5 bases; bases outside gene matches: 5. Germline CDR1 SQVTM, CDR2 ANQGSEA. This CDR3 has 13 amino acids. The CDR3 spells CSARDRGHNEQFF. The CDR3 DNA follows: TGCAGCGCCCGGGACAGGGGCCACAATGAGCAGTTCTTC.

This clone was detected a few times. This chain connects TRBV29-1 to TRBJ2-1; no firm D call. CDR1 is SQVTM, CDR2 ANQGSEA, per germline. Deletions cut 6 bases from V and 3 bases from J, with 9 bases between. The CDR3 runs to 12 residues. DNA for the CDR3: TGCAGCGTCCGACCGGACTACAATGAGCAGTTCTTC. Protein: CSVRPDYNEQFF.

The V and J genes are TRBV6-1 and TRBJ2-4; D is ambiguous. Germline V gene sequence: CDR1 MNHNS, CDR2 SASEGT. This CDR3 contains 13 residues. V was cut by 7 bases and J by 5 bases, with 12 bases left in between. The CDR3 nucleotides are TGTGCCAGCACCGCCGGGCTCGAAAACATTCAGTACTTC. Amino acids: CASTAGLENIQYF.

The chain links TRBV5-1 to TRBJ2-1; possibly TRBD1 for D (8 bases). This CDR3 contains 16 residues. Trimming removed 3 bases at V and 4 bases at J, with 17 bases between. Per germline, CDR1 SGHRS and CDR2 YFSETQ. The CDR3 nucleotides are TGCGCCAGCAGCTCGGACGGACAGGGAGGGTACAATGAGCAGTTCTTC. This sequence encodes CASSSDGQGGYNEQFF. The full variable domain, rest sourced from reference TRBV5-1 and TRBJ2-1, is KAGVTQTPRYLIKTRGQQVTLSCSPISGHRSVSWYQQTPGQGLQFLFEYFSETQRNKGNFPGRFSGRQFSNSRSEMNVSTLELGDSALYLCASSSDGQGGYNEQFFGPGTRLTVL.

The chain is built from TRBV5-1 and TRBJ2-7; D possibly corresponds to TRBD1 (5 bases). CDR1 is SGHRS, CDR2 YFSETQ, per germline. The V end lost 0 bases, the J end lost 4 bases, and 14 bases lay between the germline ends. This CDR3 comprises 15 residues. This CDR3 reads CASSLEVGRVYEQYV. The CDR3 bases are TGCGCCAGCAGCTTGGAGGTAGGCAGGGTATACGAGCAGTACGTC.

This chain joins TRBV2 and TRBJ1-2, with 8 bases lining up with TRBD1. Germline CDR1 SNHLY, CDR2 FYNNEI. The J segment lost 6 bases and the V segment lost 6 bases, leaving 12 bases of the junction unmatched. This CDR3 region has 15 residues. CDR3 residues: CASRDLDREWNGYTF. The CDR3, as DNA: TGTGCCAGCAGGGACCTGGACAGGGAATGGAATGGCTACACCTTC.

In DNA form, the CDR3 reads TGTGCCAGCAGCTTGGGGGGGCTAGCGGAGCAGTTCTTC. It codes for CASSLGGLAEQFF. The rearrangement links TRBV7-9 to TRBJ2-1, with D perhaps matching TRBD2 (7 bases). The CDR3 is 13 residues long. Germline values: CDR1 SEHNR, CDR2 FQNEAQ (reference sequence). The germline V and J ends were trimmed by 3 bases and 10 bases, with 13 bases remaining between them.

The CDR3 spells CASSLGDEQFF. CDR3 nucleotide sequence: TGTGCCAGCAGTTTGGGGGATGAGCAGTTCTTC. The gene calls are TRBV27 and TRBJ2-1, with D possibly being TRBD1 or TRBD2 (5 bases each). From germline, CDR1 is MNHEY and CDR2 SMNVEV (reference sequence). V lost 3 bases, J lost 8 bases, and 5 bases lay in between. This CDR3 region has 11 residues.